This TCR beta chain was identified during a study of response to subunit inactivated influenza vaccine. Only a few counts were recorded for this clonotype. Its antigen is undetermined. Study findings and constraints: A suggestion made by the authors is that each seasonal influenza vaccination recruits few new T cells.

Per the germline V gene, CDR1 is MNHEY and CDR2 is SVGEGT. The CDR3 contains 16 residues. The trim removed 6 bases at V and 0 bases at J, leaving 11 bases unmatched. TCRdb re-called the RT-PCR reads with MiXCR, one entry per CDR3 protein. Here the sample spans hundreds of thousands of distinct CDR3 sequences, around 16% being singletons. V is TRBV6-2 or TRBV6-3 and J is TRBJ2-7; 7 nucleotides align to TRBD1. The sequence came from a man aged 45-60 years who received an inactivated influenza vaccine. Sequenced material: PBMCs from blood, taken less than 13 days after vaccination. The DNA of the CDR3 is TGTGCCAGCAGCAACACCGGGACAGCCTACTCCTACGAGCAGTACTTC. Amino acids: CASSNTGTAYSYEQYF.